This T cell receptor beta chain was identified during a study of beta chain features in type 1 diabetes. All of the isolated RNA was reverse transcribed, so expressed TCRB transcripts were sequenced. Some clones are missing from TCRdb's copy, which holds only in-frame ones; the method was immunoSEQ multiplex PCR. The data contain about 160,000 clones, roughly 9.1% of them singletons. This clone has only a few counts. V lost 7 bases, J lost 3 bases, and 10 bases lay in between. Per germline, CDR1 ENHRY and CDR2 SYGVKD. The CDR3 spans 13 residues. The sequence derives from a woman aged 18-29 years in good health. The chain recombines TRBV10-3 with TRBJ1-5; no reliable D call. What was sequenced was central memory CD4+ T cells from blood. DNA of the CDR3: TGTGCCATCAATTACGGGATCAATCAGCCCCAGCATTTT. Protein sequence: CAINYGINQPQHF.